This T cell receptor beta chain comes out of a study of blood T cell repertoires in COVID-19. Overall study context: Sample material is recorded as cDNA or gDNA derived from T cells, B-cell-depleted T cells, or PBMCs.

Data came from immunoSEQ multiplex PCR; TCRdb stores just in-frame clones and leaves some out. Of about 210,000 clones listed, just under 85% are singletons. The CDR3 extends over 15 amino acids. V lost 3 bases to trimming and J lost 0 bases, with 12 bases between them. Per the germline V gene, CDR1 is SGHRS and CDR2 is YFSETQ. This chain joins TRBV5-1 and TRBJ1-2; D unclear. This clonotype was sampled from a woman aged 50 to 60 with active or convalescent COVID-19. The sequenced sample consisted of peripheral blood. For the CDR3, the DNA is TGCGCCAGCAGCTGGGGAGTGTCAGCTAACTATGGCTACACCTTC. Translation: CASSWGVSANYGYTF.